The 10 T cell receptor beta chains below all came from one sample that was sequenced in a study of blood T cell repertoires in COVID-19. Profiling relied on immunoSEQ multiplex PCR, and the TCRdb table lists in-frame clones only, not all of them. The sample yields fewer than 40,000 clones, 70% to 90% seen once. Sequenced material: peripheral blood. The source is a woman of 80 years or more with active or convalescent COVID-19.

The rearrangement uses TRBV6-1 and TRBJ2-7, with TRBD1 identical over 9 bases. V gave up 2 bases and J gave up 4 bases; unmatched junction bases: 6. CDR1 and CDR2 from the germline V gene are MNHNS and SASEGT. This CDR3 has 15 amino acids. The CDR3 DNA sequence: TGTGCCAGCAGTGAATCGGGGACAGGGAAGTACGAGCAGTACTTC. Translation: CASSESGTGKYEQYF.

The J gene is TRBJ1-5, the V gene TRBV10-1; TRBD1 is a possible D gene (5 bases). Germline lookup yields CDR1 WNHNN and CDR2 SYGVQD (reference sequence). V was pared by 6 bases and J by 3 bases, with 15 bases between. This CDR3 is built from 15 residues. CDR3 nucleotide sequence: TGCGCCAGCAGCGGGGGGGGATTGTCCAATCAGCCCCAGCATTTT. Translated, it gives CASSGGGLSNQPQHF.

This rearrangement joins TRBV1 to TRBJ2-1; the tabulated D call, TRBD2, remains unverified against the DNA. TRBV1 is assigned pseudogene status. CDR3 length: 15 residues. This CDR3 is CTSSHLFRGSGEQFF. Here the CDR3 DNA reads TGCACCAGCAGCCATTTATTTCGGGGGTCCGGTGAGCAGTTCTTC.

The table lists this clone with a few counts. The gene calls are TRBV30 and TRBJ1-5; D is perhaps TRBD1 (5 bases). The CDR3 loop spans 14 amino acids. Germline values: CDR1 GTSNPN, CDR2 SVGIG (reference sequence). V shed 0 bases and J shed 7 bases, with 13 bases lying between them. The CDR3 region has the DNA TGTGCCTGGAGTGTACCGGGCCCAGGGCAGCCCCAGCATTTT. It is translated as CAWSVPGPGQPQHF.

The DNA for the CDR3 is TGTGCCAGTATCCTCAGGGACAGCAACACCGGGGAGCTGTTTTTT. Protein product: CASILRDSNTGELFF. The rearrangement links TRBV19 to TRBJ2-2; the match to TRBD1 covers 7 bases. Germline V gives CDR1 LNHDA, CDR2 SQIVND (reference sequence). This CDR3 spans 15 amino acids. V lost 7 bases to trimming and J lost 2 bases; unmatched junction nucleotides: 7.

The V and J genes are TRBV19 and TRBJ1-5, with D possibly being TRBD1 (6 bases). Trimming removed 9 bases from V and 5 bases from J, with 14 bases in between. This CDR3 comprises 13 residues. Germline-derived CDR1 and CDR2 are LNHDA and SQIVND (reference sequence). The CDR3 nucleotides are TGTGCCAGCGGAAACCAGGGGTATCAGCCCCAGCATTTT. It yields the protein CASGNQGYQPQHF.

In DNA form, the CDR3 reads TGTGCCAGCAGTTCCTTCGGAGCGGGGGAAAACAATGAGCAGTTCTTC. It is translated as CASSSFGAGENNEQFF. The V gene is TRBV27, the J gene TRBJ2-1, with 8 bases lining up with TRBD2. Trimming took 4 bases from V and 5 from J; bases not matched to a gene: 10. This CDR3 contains 16 residues. The germline V gene encodes CDR1 MNHEY and CDR2 SMNVEV (reference sequence).

The chain joins TRBV11-2 to TRBJ2-7, with TRBD2 as a possible D gene (5 bases). The V end lost 6 bases, the J end lost 2 bases, and 14 bases lay between the germline ends. CDR1 and CDR2 (germline): SGHAT, FQNNGV. The CDR3 is 14 amino acids. CDR3 sequence reads: CASRGRGSPYEQYF. The DNA of the CDR3 is TGTGCCAGCAGGGGAAGAGGGAGCCCCTACGAGCAGTACTTC.

This clone was counted a few times. The chain recombines TRBV3-1 (or the pseudogene TRBV3-2) with TRBJ1-3; 10 nucleotides agree with TRBD1. V lost 4 bases to trimming and J lost 0 bases; unmatched junction nucleotides: 3. Germline V gives CDR1 LGHDT, CDR2 YNNKEL (reference sequence). The CDR3 is 16 residues long. The CDR3 DNA is TGTGCCAGCAGCCCGGGACAGGGGATCTCTGGAAACACCATATATTTT. Protein sequence: CASSPGQGISGNTIYF.

J is TRBJ2-1 and V is TRBV4-1, with TRBD1 identical over 8 bases. The CDR3 extends over 15 amino acids. Germline V gene lookup returns CDR1 MGHRA and CDR2 YSYEKL. Losses at the gene ends were 1 base for V and 10 bases for J; bases not matched to a gene: 9. In DNA form, the CDR3 reads TGCGCCAGCAGCCAAGTCGGTCAGGGGGCAAGGGAGCAGTTCTTC. It is translated as CASSQVGQGAREQFF.